This is a list of T cell receptor beta chains from one sample in a study of T-cell reconstitution after alpha-beta-depleted transplantation in children. TCRdb processed the PCR reads anew with MiXCR; each CDR3 protein has one entry. This sample has about a million distinct CDR3 sequences, with about 29% found just once. The input for sequencing was PBMCs, mostly from graft donor cells, taken 360 days after TCRalphabeta/CD19-depleted stem cell transplant. These receptor sequences come from a boy under three years old who had a stem cell transplant for SCID, so the T cells may come from the graft donor. Each CDR3 is given with its conserved first and last residue. A D gene is named only where the DNA matches it firmly. Part of the rows lack a size; the others show once, few, many or a class for expanded clones.

size	V	D	J	CDR3	DNA
NA	TRBV20-1	TRBD2	TRBJ2-1	CSARSGGAVNEQFF	TGCAGTGCTAGAAGCGGGGGGGCCGTCAATGAGCAGTTCTTC
few	TRBV4-3	NA	TRBJ2-3	CASSDSHRLDTQYF	TGCGCCAGCAGCGACAGCCACCGTTTGGATACGCAGTATTTT
NA	TRBV5-1	NA	TRBJ1-1	CASSLVPGKNTEAFF	TGCGCCAGCAGCTTGGTTCCGGGGAAGAACACTGAAGCTTTCTTT
NA	TRBV5-5	NA	TRBJ1-1	CASSSVRVGMRTEAFF	TGTGCCAGCAGCTCGGTGAGGGTGGGGATGAGGACTGAAGCTTTCTTT
NA	TRBV5-1	NA	TRBJ2-1	CASSLDWGRDEQFF	TGCGCCAGCAGCTTGGACTGGGGGCGGGATGAGCAGTTCTTC
few	TRBV6-2/TRBV6-3	TRBD1	TRBJ2-7	CASTGQGASYEQYF	TGTGCCAGTACGGGACAGGGGGCGTCCTACGAGCAGTACTTC
few	TRBV20-1	TRBD2	TRBJ2-3	CSARGLAGGPTDTQYF	TGCAGTGCTAGAGGTCTAGCGGGGGGACCCACAGATACGCAGTATTTT
NA	TRBV29-1	TRBD1	TRBJ2-7	CSVQLGTGLYEQYF	TGCAGCGTTCAACTGGGGACAGGACTCTACGAGCAGTACTTC
many	TRBV4-3	NA	TRBJ1-2	CASSQDRDYGYTF	TGCGCCAGCAGCCAAGATCGGGACTATGGCTACACCTTC
NA	TRBV29-1	TRBD1	TRBJ2-1	CSVLSGTGNYNEQFF	TGCAGCGTTTTATCCGGGACAGGAAACTACAATGAGCAGTTCTTC
NA	TRBV19	NA	TRBJ1-5	CASSARDANQPQHF	TGTGCCAGTAGTGCCCGGGACGCGAATCAGCCCCAGCATTTT
NA	TRBV12-3/TRBV12-4	NA	TRBJ2-7	CASSLWDGLLREQYF	TGTGCCAGCAGTTTATGGGACGGGCTCCTACGGGAGCAGTACTTC
few	TRBV12-3/TRBV12-4	TRBD2	TRBJ2-3	CASTGLARTDTQYF	TGTGCCAGCACTGGACTAGCGCGCACAGATACGCAGTATTTT
NA	TRBV4-1	TRBD2	TRBJ2-2	CGSSLRTSRTGELFF	TGCGGCAGCAGCCTAAGGACTAGCCGTACCGGGGAGCTGTTTTTT
few	TRBV27	NA	TRBJ1-4	CASSLLGFARIAGTNEKLFF	TGTGCCAGCAGTTTATTAGGGTTTGCCCGGATAGCTGGAACTAATGAAAAACTGTTTTTT
NA	TRBV5-1	NA	TRBJ2-2	CASSSGHVNTGELFF	TGCGCCAGCAGCTCAGGACACGTGAACACCGGGGAGCTGTTTTTT
NA	TRBV15	NA	TRBJ2-5	CATSGDLIGQETQYF	TGTGCCACCAGCGGGGACCTAATTGGGCAAGAGACCCAGTACTTC
few	TRBV20-1	NA	TRBJ2-2	CSARDLGSMGAGELFF	TGCAGTGCTAGAGATCTTGGGTCAATGGGGGCCGGGGAGCTGTTTTTT
NA	TRBV12-3/TRBV12-4	TRBD2	TRBJ2-1	CASSPSKLAGILSDEQFF	TGTGCCAGCAGCCCATCAAAGTTAGCGGGAATTCTCTCGGATGAGCAGTTCTTC
NA	TRBV6-2/TRBV6-3	TRBD1	TRBJ2-7	CASTKPRDRGYEQYF	TGTGCCAGCACTAAGCCGCGGGACAGGGGATACGAGCAGTACTTC
NA	TRBV11-2	NA	TRBJ2-3	CASSLVGPPGEDTQYF	TGTGCCAGCAGTCTCGTCGGACCCCCGGGGGAAGATACGCAGTATTTT
NA	TRBV10-3	NA	TRBJ1-1	CAISTGSEAFF	TGTGCCATCAGTACCGGGAGCGAAGCTTTCTTT
NA	TRBV4-1	NA	TRBJ1-4	CASSQADRWTVREKLFF	TGCGCCAGCAGCCAGGCTGACCGTTGGACAGTACGAGAAAAACTGTTTTTT
few	TRBV5-1	NA	TRBJ1-1	CASSLASGRRTEAFF	TGCGCCAGCAGCTTGGCCTCCGGACGTCGCACTGAAGCTTTCTTT
NA	TRBV7-9	NA	TRBJ2-5	CASSLGYRDKETQYF	TGTGCCAGCAGCTTAGGTTACCGGGACAAAGAGACCCAGTACTTC
few	TRBV20-1	NA	TRBJ2-7	CSATPGGVGYEQYF	TGCAGTGCTACACCTGGCGGGGTGGGCTACGAGCAGTACTTC
NA	TRBV4-3	TRBD2	TRBJ2-3	CASQDTLWTSGLQSTDTQYF	TGCGCCAGCCAGGATACGTTGTGGACTAGCGGGCTTCAGAGCACAGATACGCAGTATTTT
NA	TRBV4-2	NA	TRBJ2-1	CASSQDFSSYNEQFF	TGTGCCAGCAGCCAAGATTTTTCATCCTACAATGAGCAGTTCTTC
NA	TRBV12-3/TRBV12-4	NA	TRBJ2-2	CASSLLGGGLIGELFF	TGTGCCAGCAGTTTGTTGGGGGGGGGGCTGATCGGGGAGCTGTTTTTT
NA	TRBV20-1	NA	TRBJ1-1	CSARDPWRIEAFF	TGCAGTGCTAGAGATCCTTGGAGGATCGAAGCTTTCTTT
few	TRBV7-2	TRBD1	TRBJ2-5	CASSSSDRDQETQYF	TGTGCCAGCAGCTCGTCGGACAGGGACCAAGAGACCCAGTACTTC